The 4 T cell receptor beta chains reported below all come from one sample, sequenced in a study of cytomegalovirus exposure and HLA in healthy donors. TCRdb's copy holds only in-frame clones and misses some; the assay was immunoSEQ multiplex PCR. Here the sample spans over 150,000 clones, approximately 86% being singletons. Sequenced material: PBMCs. Receptors originate from a young woman in good health and CMV-seronegative.

This chain joins TRBV27 and TRBJ1-1, with unresolved D. Germline values: CDR1 MNHEY, CDR2 SMNVEV (reference sequence). This CDR3 spans 11 amino acids. V was pared by 5 bases and J by 7 bases, with 8 bases between. In DNA form, the CDR3 reads TGTGCCAGCAGTGCCTACGGTGAAGCTTTCTTT. The encoded protein is CASSAYGEAFF.

The genes are TRBV29-1 and TRBJ2-3, with a tentative D call TRBD1 (6 bases). Between the trimmed V and J ends, which lost 2 bases and 5 bases, there was a span of 11 bases. The CDR3 is 13 amino acids. CDR1 is SQVTM and CDR2 is ANQGSEA in the germline V gene. The CDR3 coding sequence is TGCAGCGTTGAAAAGGCAGGGGAAGATACGCAGTATTTT. The encoded protein is CSVEKAGEDTQYF.

The genes are TRBV7-8 and TRBJ2-1; D gene uncertain. In germline, CDR1 is SGHVS, CDR2 FQNEAQ. The CDR3 contains 13 residues. The V gene lost 8 bases and the J gene lost 0 bases, with 8 bases spanning the gap. CDR3 sequence (DNA): TGTGCCAGCGGGTGGAGCTCCTACAATGAGCAGTTCTTC. This gives the protein CASGWSSYNEQFF.

Written as DNA, the CDR3 is TGTGCCAGCAGCTACGGGGTAGGGAATGAGCAGTTCTTC. Encoded protein: CASSYGVGNEQFF. The gene calls are TRBV7-3 and TRBJ2-1; weak D call: TRBD2 (5 bases). The CDR3 extends over 13 amino acids. V dropped 4 bases and J dropped 7 bases, with 11 bases sitting between them. CDR1 SGHTA and CDR2 FQGTGA come from the germline V gene.